A selection of T cell receptor beta chains follows, all from one sample in a study of identical twins. MiXCR, run by TCRdb on the 5' RACE reads, gives a single entry per CDR3 protein. The table lists 430,000 or so distinct CDR3 sequences, around 24% of them singletons. These data were likewise used in another study, on T cells expressing NK-cell markers.

Sequenced: CD4+ T cells sorted from blood. The source of these receptors is a woman aged 18-29 years in good health. Both conserved end residues are part of each CDR3. The D gene is left open where the match is weak. Part of the rows lack a size; the others show once, few, many or a class for expanded clones.

D gene: -
V gene: TRBV6-1
clone size: few
J gene: TRBJ1-5
CDR3 protein: CASSEANKVNQPQHF
CDR3 DNA: TGTGCCAGCAGTGAAGCTAATAAGGTCAATCAGCCCCAGCATTTT

D gene: -
V gene: TRBV20-1
clone size: few
J gene: TRBJ2-1
CDR3 protein: CSARGPGTHSIQVF
CDR3 DNA: TGCAGTGCTAGGGGCCCCGGGACTCACTCCATACAGGTCTTC

D gene: -
V gene: TRBV5-1
clone size: many
J gene: TRBJ2-3
CDR3 protein: CASSLESLTDTQYF
CDR3 DNA: TGCGCCAGCAGCTTGGAATCCCTCACAGATACGCAGTATTTT

D gene: TRBD1
V gene: TRBV7-9
clone size: few
J gene: TRBJ2-6
CDR3 protein: CASSVQGAYGANVLTF
CDR3 DNA: TGTGCCAGCAGCGTACAGGGGGCGTACGGGGCCAACGTCCTGACTTTC

D gene: -
V gene: TRBV5-6
clone size: -
J gene: TRBJ2-7
CDR3 protein: CASSLRKTEQYF
CDR3 DNA: TGTGCCAGCAGCTTAAGAAAGACCGAGCAGTACTTC

D gene: TRBD1
V gene: TRBV7-7
clone size: -
J gene: TRBJ2-5
CDR3 protein: CASSPGQGQRTQYF
CDR3 DNA: TGTGCCAGCAGCCCGGGACAGGGGCAGCGGACCCAGTACTTC

D gene: -
V gene: TRBV29-1
clone size: few
J gene: TRBJ1-2
CDR3 protein: CSVVDQVRRVNYGYTF
CDR3 DNA: TGCAGCGTTGTTGACCAGGTCCGTCGCGTTAATTATGGCTACACCTTC

D gene: -
V gene: TRBV3-1
clone size: few
J gene: TRBJ2-5
CDR3 protein: CASSTLLALGQETQYF
CDR3 DNA: TGTGCCAGCAGCACCCTACTGGCCCTAGGGCAAGAGACCCAGTACTTC

D gene: TRBD2
V gene: TRBV4-3
clone size: -
J gene: TRBJ2-7
CDR3 protein: CASSRGTSGSYEQYF
CDR3 DNA: TGCGCCAGCAGCCGAGGGACTAGCGGGTCCTACGAGCAGTACTTC

D gene: -
V gene: TRBV7-2
clone size: -
J gene: TRBJ1-5
CDR3 protein: CASSSSGGWGLWQPQHF
CDR3 DNA: TGTGCCAGCAGCTCTAGTGGGGGGTGGGGCCTTTGGCAGCCCCAGCATTTT

D gene: -
V gene: TRBV11-2
clone size: few
J gene: TRBJ2-5
CDR3 protein: CASSQEFGTQYF
CDR3 DNA: TGTGCCAGCAGCCAAGAGTTTGGGACCCAGTACTTC

D gene: TRBD2
V gene: TRBV29-1
clone size: few
J gene: TRBJ2-2
CDR3 protein: CSVVNPSSGITGELFF
CDR3 DNA: TGCAGCGTAGTAAACCCAAGTAGCGGGATCACCGGGGAGCTGTTTTTT

D gene: -
V gene: TRBV6-5
clone size: few
J gene: TRBJ2-3
CDR3 protein: CASSSLGDTQYF
CDR3 DNA: TGTGCCAGCAGTTCCCTCGGAGATACGCAGTATTTT

D gene: TRBD1
V gene: TRBV7-7
clone size: once
J gene: TRBJ2-5
CDR3 protein: CASSLQQGEETQYF
CDR3 DNA: TGTGCTAGCAGCTTACAGCAGGGGGAAGAGACCCAGTACTTC

D gene: -
V gene: TRBV5-1
clone size: -
J gene: TRBJ2-5
CDR3 protein: CASSSAGSPPETQYF
CDR3 DNA: TGCGCCAGCAGCTCCGCGGGGAGTCCTCCGGAGACCCAGTACTTC

D gene: TRBD1
V gene: TRBV7-6
clone size: few
J gene: TRBJ2-5
CDR3 protein: CASSLGTGVAETQYF
CDR3 DNA: TGTGCCAGCAGCTTAGGGACAGGGGTTGCGGAGACCCAGTACTTC

D gene: TRBD2
V gene: TRBV12-3/TRBV12-4
clone size: -
J gene: TRBJ2-3
CDR3 protein: CASSEGLAARQYF
CDR3 DNA: TGTGCCAGCAGTGAGGGACTAGCGGCCCGTCAGTATTTT

D gene: TRBD2
V gene: TRBV5-1
clone size: -
J gene: TRBJ2-7
CDR3 protein: CASSLRTSDEQYF
CDR3 DNA: TGCGCCAGCAGCTTGAGAACTAGCGACGAGCAGTACTTC

D gene: -
V gene: TRBV3-1
clone size: few
J gene: TRBJ2-7
CDR3 protein: CASSPSPGRNSGKSYEQYF
CDR3 DNA: TGTGCCAGCAGTCCTTCCCCGGGACGGAATTCGGGGAAGTCCTACGAGCAGTACTTC